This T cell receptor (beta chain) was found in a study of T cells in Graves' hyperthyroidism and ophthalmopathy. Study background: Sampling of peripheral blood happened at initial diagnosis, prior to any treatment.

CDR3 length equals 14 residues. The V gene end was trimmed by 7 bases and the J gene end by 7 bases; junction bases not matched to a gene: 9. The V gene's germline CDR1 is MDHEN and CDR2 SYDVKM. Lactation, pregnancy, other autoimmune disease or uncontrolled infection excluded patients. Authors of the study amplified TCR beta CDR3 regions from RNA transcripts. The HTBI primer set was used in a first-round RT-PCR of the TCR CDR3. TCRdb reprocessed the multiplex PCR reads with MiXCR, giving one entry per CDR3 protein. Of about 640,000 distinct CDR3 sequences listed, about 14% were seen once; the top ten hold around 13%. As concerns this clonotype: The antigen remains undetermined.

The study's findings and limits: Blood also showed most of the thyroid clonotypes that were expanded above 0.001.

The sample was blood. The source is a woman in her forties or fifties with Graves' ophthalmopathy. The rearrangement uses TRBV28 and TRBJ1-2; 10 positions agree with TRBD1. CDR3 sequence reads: CASTTGTGVGGYTF. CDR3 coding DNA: TGTGCCAGCACCACCGGGACAGGGGTGGGTGGCTACACCTTC.